Many counts were recorded for the clone carrying this TCR beta chain. Antigen: not known. These data come from a study of identical twins. Findings and limits, study-wide: There was an excess of low generation probability in the out-of-frame alpha sequences that twins shared.

TCRdb analysed the 5' RACE reads with MiXCR anew, one entry per CDR3 protein. The data show around 670,000 distinct CDR3 sequences, with around 6% seen just once and roughly 1.6% held by the top ten. V was cut by 11 bases and J by 7 bases, with 18 bases left in between. The CDR3 extends over 13 amino acids. Germline V gene lookup returns CDR1 SGHVS and CDR2 FQNEAQ. Sequenced sample: naive T cells sorted from blood. This TCR was recovered from a young man in good health. The genes are TRBV7-8 and TRBJ2-1; D may be TRBD2 (6 bases). The CDR3 sequence: CAGVSGTQNEQFF. As DNA, the CDR3 is TGTGCCGGGGTCTCCGGGACTCAGAATGAGCAGTTCTTC.